This TCR beta chain was identified in a study of technical replicates of blood from four donors. The CDR3 sequence is 14 residues long. The V and J ends lost 1 base and 0 bases, in that order; junction bases with no gene match: 1. Per the germline V gene, CDR1 is SGDLS and CDR2 is YYNGEE. Profiled with immunoSEQ multiplex PCR; TCRdb holds only in-frame clones, not every one. The sample holds more than 65,000 clones, about nine tenths seen once. V is TRBV9 and J is TRBJ2-7; 7 bases are shared with TRBD2. The sample taken for sequencing was T cells isolated from PBMCs. This receptor was obtained from a human donor in good health. CDR3 sequence reads: CASSVSGASYEQYF. CDR3 nucleotides: TGTGCCAGCAGCGTAAGCGGGGCCTCCTACGAGCAGTACTTC. The full variable domain, its missing parts supplied by reference TRBV9 and TRBJ2-7, is DSGVTQTPKHLITATGQRVTLRCSPRSGDLSVYWYQQSLDQGLQFLIQYYNGEERAKGNILERFSAQQFPDLHSELNLSSLELGDSALYFCASSVSGASYEQYFGPGTRLTVT.